Presented here are 18 T cell receptor beta chains from one specimen sequenced in a study of T cell changes during pregnancy in multiple sclerosis. This table comes from immunoSEQ multiplex PCR, and its TCRdb copy is limited to in-frame clones, with some not included. The data show about 61,000 clones, around 89% seen once. Sequenced material: peripheral blood, taken in the first trimester of pregnancy. Receptors originate from a female donor in good health, enrolled as a control in a pregnancy study.

The chain links TRBV30 to TRBJ1-2; D remains unclear. Trimming shortened V by 4 bases and J by 7 bases, and 19 bases separated the two germline ends. Germline V gene data show CDR1 as GTSNPN and CDR2 as SVGIG (reference sequence). CDR3 size: 14 residues. CDR3 DNA sequence: TGTGCCTGGATTCCCCGCGGGAGTTTGCGTGGCTACACCTTC. Its protein is CAWIPRGSLRGYTF.

The CDR3 region is CASSQEGVGYGYTF. The CDR3, as DNA: TGCGCCAGCAGCCAAGAGGGAGTCGGCTATGGCTACACCTTC. The J gene is TRBJ1-2, the V gene TRBV4-3, with D hard to call. The CDR3 sequence is 14 residues long. Trimming cost V 0 bases and J 4 bases, with 9 bases left between them. Germline CDR1 and CDR2: LGHNA and YSLEER.

The chain employs TRBV7-2 and TRBJ2-7, with 8 positions matching TRBD2. Germline V gene sequence: CDR1 SGHTA, CDR2 FQGNSA. The V segment lost 4 bases and the J segment 2 bases; nucleotides outside the gene matches: 4. This CDR3 comprises 14 residues. CDR3 sequence: CASSSRGGAYEQYF. The CDR3 coding sequence is TGTGCCAGCAGCTCCCGGGGGGGGGCCTACGAGCAGTACTTC.

The gene calls are TRBV4-3 and TRBJ2-6; 7 nucleotides align to TRBD1. Trimming took 3 bases from V and 11 from J; bases not matched to a gene: 7. Germline assignment: CDR1 LGHNA and CDR2 YSLEER. The CDR3 contains 14 residues. CDR3 sequence (DNA): TGCGCCAGCAGCCAGAAGACAGGGACCTACGTCCTGACTTTC. Its protein product is CASSQKTGTYVLTF.

The chain recombines TRBV9 with TRBJ2-3; 14 bases fit TRBD2. J gave up 6 bases and V 4 bases, and 7 bases lay outside the gene matches. Germline CDR1 reads SGDLS; CDR2 reads YYNGEE. The CDR3 has 16 amino acids. This CDR3 is CASSPRLAGGQDTQYF. As DNA, the CDR3 is TGTGCCAGCAGCCCCCGACTAGCGGGGGGGCAGGATACGCAGTATTTT.

The chain has TRBV19 and TRBJ1-1; a weak D match, TRBD1 (6 bases). Trimming shortened V by 3 bases and J by 1 base, and 9 bases separated the two germline ends. The CDR3 covers 14 residues. CDR1 and CDR2 (germline): LNHDA, SQIVND (reference sequence). CDR3 sequence reads: CASSIRDTNTEAFF. The CDR3 region has the DNA TGTGCCAGTAGTATCCGGGACACGAACACTGAAGCTTTCTTT.

The chain carries TRBV7-3 and TRBJ2-3, with TRBD2 matching over 14 bases. CDR1 and CDR2 from the germline V gene are SGHTA and FQGTGA. V lost 5 bases and J lost 1; bases outside the gene matches: 17. The length of the CDR3 is 21 residues. The CDR3 sequence is CASSPQTSGLAGAGGTDTQYF. DNA of the CDR3: TGTGCCAGCAGCCCCCAAACTTCGGGACTAGCGGGGGCGGGGGGCACAGATACGCAGTATTTT.

The J gene is TRBJ2-3, the V gene TRBV4-2; D perhaps matches TRBD2 (6 bases). V was trimmed by 4 bases and J by 2 bases, leaving 10 bases between them. The germline V gene encodes CDR1 LGHNA and CDR2 YNFKEQ. The CDR3 covers 14 residues. The DNA for the CDR3 is TGTGCCAGCAGCCGGCCGGGAGTCACAGATACGCAGTATTTT. Amino acid sequence: CASSRPGVTDTQYF.

This chain links TRBV2 with TRBJ2-2; 11 nucleotides align to TRBD2. Germline V gene lookup returns CDR1 SNHLY and CDR2 FYNNEI. Trimming at V came to 6 bases and at J to 0 bases, leaving 9 bases not matched to a gene. This CDR3 is 18 amino acids long. The CDR3 DNA sequence: TGTGCCAGCAGAGACCTGGGGACTAGCGGAGCGAACACCGGGGAGCTGTTTTTT. This sequence encodes CASRDLGTSGANTGELFF.

The chain carries TRBV27 and TRBJ2-7; D perhaps matches TRBD1 (5 bases). Germline V gives CDR1 MNHEY, CDR2 SMNVEV (reference sequence). Trimming pared 7 bases from V and 3 bases from J, leaving 13 bases between. This CDR3 spans 13 amino acids. The CDR3 reads CASKARDSYEQYF. In DNA form, the CDR3 reads TGTGCCAGCAAGGCCAGAGACAGCTACGAGCAGTACTTC.

The chain employs TRBV7-2 and TRBJ1-3; D not certain. The length of the CDR3 is 15 residues. Deletions cut 1 base from V and 2 bases from J, with 9 bases between. The germline CDR1 and CDR2 sequences are SGHTA and FQGNSA. The CDR3 spells CASSLVAEAGNTIYF. The CDR3 DNA is TGTGCCAGCAGCTTAGTAGCAGAGGCTGGAAACACCATATATTTT.

This clone was observed a handful of times. The chain is built from TRBV6-4 and TRBJ2-3, with TRBD2 matching 10 bases. The germline V gene encodes CDR1 MRHNA and CDR2 SNTAGT. This CDR3 region has 15 residues. J was trimmed by 4 bases and V by 0 bases; bases with no gene match: 1. In DNA form, the CDR3 reads TGTGCCAGCAGTGACTCTAGCGGGGGGCCAGATACGCAGTATTTT. Its translation: CASSDSSGGPDTQYF.

The gene calls are TRBV7-2 and TRBJ1-1, with 7 bases that match TRBD1. The germline V gene has CDR1 SGHTA and CDR2 FQGNSA. The V segment lost 5 bases and the J segment 4 bases; nucleotides outside the gene matches: 10. CDR3 length: 15 residues. CDR3 residues: CASSRGQTFATEAFF. CDR3 DNA: TGTGCCAGCAGCCGGGGACAGACGTTCGCCACTGAAGCTTTCTTT.

V is TRBV18 and J is TRBJ1-2; 7 bases agree with TRBD1. This CDR3 is 15 amino acids long. Per germline, CDR1 KGHSH and CDR2 LQKENI. V lost 3 bases to trimming and J lost 9 bases; unmatched junction nucleotides: 13. CDR3 loop: CASSPSGTEAVSYTF. The CDR3, as DNA: TGTGCCAGCTCACCGTCCGGGACAGAGGCTGTGAGCTACACCTTC. Combining the CDR3 with reference TRBV18 and TRBJ1-2 gives the whole variable domain NAGVMQNPRHLVRRRGQEARLRCSPMKGHSHVYWYRQLPEEGLKFMVYLQKENIIDESGMPKERFSAEFPKEGPSILRIQQVVRGDSAAYFCASSPSGTEAVSYTFGSGTRLTVV.

Regarding this clone: The junction differs from germline at one of its ends, possibly a read error. This CDR3 is also generated by other DNA sequences in the sample. V usage is TRBV4-2 and J usage is TRBJ2-7; 8 bases map to TRBD1. The CDR3 extends over 15 amino acids. Germline assignment: CDR1 LGHNA and CDR2 YNFKEQ. CDR3 protein: CASSRPTGGTYEQYF. CDR3 coding DNA: TGTGCCAGCAGCCGCCCTACAGGGGGGACCTACGAGCAGTATTTC.

The chain recombines TRBV7-2 with TRBJ1-5; D is perhaps TRBD1 (6 bases). Germline values: CDR1 SGHTA, CDR2 FQGNSA. The CDR3 is 15 residues long. The V end was cut by 1 base, the J end by 4 bases, with 11 bases between. CDR3 nucleotide sequence: TGTGCCAGCAGCTTAGTTCCAGGGGCAAATCAGCCCCAGCATTTT. Its protein is CASSLVPGANQPQHF.

The gene calls are TRBV5-3 and TRBJ2-7, with 7 bases aligning to TRBD1. TRBV5-3 is flagged as an ORF with uncertain function. The junction had 4 bases not matched to a gene; V was cut back by 1 base and J by 6 bases. The CDR3 sequence is 13 residues long. CDR3 DNA sequence: TGTGCCAGAAGCTTGTACAGGGGACGCGAGCAGTACTTC. Translation: CARSLYRGREQYF.

This chain uses TRBV6-5 with TRBJ2-7, with 7 bases identical to TRBD2. Trimming took 8 bases from V and 3 from J; bases not matched to a gene: 10. The germline gives CDR1 MNHEY, CDR2 SVGAGI. The CDR3 spans 14 residues. CDR3 sequence: CASGEGGASYEQYF. As DNA, the CDR3 is TGTGCCAGCGGAGAGGGAGGGGCTAGCTACGAGCAGTACTTC.